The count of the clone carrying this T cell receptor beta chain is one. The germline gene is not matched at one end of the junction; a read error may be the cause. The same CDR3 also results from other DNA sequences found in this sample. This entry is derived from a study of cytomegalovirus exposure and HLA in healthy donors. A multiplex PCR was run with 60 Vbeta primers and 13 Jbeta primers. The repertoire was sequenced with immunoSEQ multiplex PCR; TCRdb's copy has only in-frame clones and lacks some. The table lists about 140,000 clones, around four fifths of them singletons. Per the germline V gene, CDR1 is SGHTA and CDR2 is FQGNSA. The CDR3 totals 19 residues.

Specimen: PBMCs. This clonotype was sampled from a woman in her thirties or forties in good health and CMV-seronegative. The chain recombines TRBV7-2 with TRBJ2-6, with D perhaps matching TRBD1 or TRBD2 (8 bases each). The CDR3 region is CASSLAGLTGGTGANVLTF. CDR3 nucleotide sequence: TGTGCCAGCAGCCTAGCGGGTCTAACAGGGGGTACGGGGGCCAACGTCCTGACTTTC.